These 24 T cell receptor beta chains were sequenced from one sample in a study of cytomegalovirus exposure and HLA in healthy donors. Clones were read by immunoSEQ multiplex PCR, and TCRdb kept only the in-frame ones, dropping some. The repertoire holds about 150,000 clones, with more than 75% as singletons. Sequenced material: PBMCs. The source of these receptors is a man aged 18 to 30 in good health and CMV-seronegative.

The chain combines TRBV29-1 with TRBJ2-5; 15 bases match TRBD2. This CDR3 has 17 amino acids. Germline CDR1 SQVTM, CDR2 ANQGSEA. The CDR3 DNA reads as TGCGGGACTAGCGGGAGGATCGGCCTTGCGTACCAAGAGACCCAGTACTTC. This sequence encodes CGTSGRIGLAYQETQYF. The full variable domain, in which reference TRBV29-1 and TRBJ2-5 provide the parts outside the CDR3, is SAVISQKPSRDICQRGTSLTIQCQVDSQVTMMFWYRQQPGQSLTLIATANQGSEATYESGFVIDKFPISRPNLTFSTLTVSNMSPEDSSIYLCGTSGRIGLAYQETQYFGPGTRLLVL.

This chain connects TRBV29-1 to TRBJ1-1; possible D gene TRBD1, 5 bases. The CDR3 totals 13 residues. Germline-derived CDR1 and CDR2 are SQVTM and ANQGSEA. Deletions cut 2 bases from V and 3 bases from J, with 10 bases between. CDR3 nucleotide sequence: TGCAGCGTTGAACCTTCGGGGGACACTGAAGCTTTCTTT. As protein: CSVEPSGDTEAFF.

The V and J genes are TRBV7-9 and TRBJ1-2, with 8 bases matching TRBD1. After removal of 5 bases from V and 4 bases from J, the junction contained 6 bases not matched to a gene. Germline CDR1 and CDR2: SEHNR and FQNEAQ (reference sequence). This CDR3 is 14 amino acids long. CDR3 sequence (DNA): TGTGCCAGCAGCCAAGACAGGGGCTCCTATGGCTACACCTTC. It translates to CASSQDRGSYGYTF.

The chain carries TRBV4-3 and TRBJ2-5, with TRBD2 matching over 12 bases. The junction had 10 bases not matched to a gene; V was cut back by 3 bases and J by 5 bases. The CDR3 runs to 17 residues. Looked up from germline, CDR1 is LGHNA and CDR2 is YSLEER. In DNA form, the CDR3 reads TGCGCCAGCAGCCAGGAACTAGCGGGAGGTTTCGGGGAGACCCAGTACTTC. The encoded protein is CASSQELAGGFGETQYF.

The sample holds one count of this clone. The chain uses TRBV27 and TRBJ1-1; D is perhaps TRBD1 (6 bases). The CDR3 is 13 amino acids. Looked up from germline, CDR1 is MNHEY and CDR2 is SMNVEV (reference sequence). Trimming left V 6 bases short and J 0 bases short, with 8 bases between. The CDR3 DNA follows: TGTGCCAGCAGACAGGGTATGAACACTGAAGCTTTCTTT. It encodes CASRQGMNTEAFF.

The chain has TRBV2 and TRBJ2-2; the D is unclear. The CDR3 runs to 13 residues. Trimming left V 3 bases short and J 4 bases short, with 6 bases between. Looked up from germline, CDR1 is SNHLY and CDR2 is FYNNEI. CDR3 DNA: TGTGCCAGCAGTGAGATCAGCACCGGGGAGCTGTTTTTT. Protein: CASSEISTGELFF.

This rearrangement joins TRBV6-6 to TRBJ2-2, with D tentatively TRBD2 (5 bases). The CDR3 has 14 residues. V lost 4 bases, J lost 6 bases, and 12 bases lay in between. Per germline, CDR1 MNHNY and CDR2 SVGAGI (reference sequence). CDR3 nucleotides: TGTGCCAGCAGTTCCGGACTGCTAGCCGGGGAGCTGTTTTTT. Its protein is CASSSGLLAGELFF.

This clone appeared a single time. The V gene is TRBV7-9, the J gene TRBJ2-2; D is uncertain. This CDR3 spans 14 amino acids. CDR1 is SEHNR, CDR2 FQNEAQ, per germline (reference sequence). V was trimmed by 2 bases and J by 6 bases, leaving 10 bases between them. CDR3 residues: CASSLSGTAGELFF. For the CDR3, the DNA is TGTGCCAGCAGCTTATCAGGAACGGCCGGGGAGCTGTTTTTT.

This chain joins TRBV6-1 and TRBJ2-1; D is ambiguous. In germline, CDR1 is MNHNS, CDR2 SASEGT. This CDR3 is built from 15 residues. V was clipped by 10 bases and J by 0 bases, with 16 bases between them. CDR3 sequence reads: CAIQVGSSSYNEQFF. The CDR3, as DNA: TGTGCCATCCAGGTGGGCTCGAGCTCCTACAATGAGCAGTTCTTC.

This chain links TRBV5-1 with TRBJ2-1, with 10 bases that match TRBD2. Trimming took 6 bases from V and 0 from J; bases not matched to a gene: 6. The CDR3 contains 16 residues. The germline gives CDR1 SGHRS, CDR2 YFSETQ. CDR3: CASTSGSSLSYNEQFF. In nucleotides, the CDR3 is TGCGCCAGCACTAGCGGGAGCTCCCTCTCCTACAATGAGCAGTTCTTC.

This clone was observed a few times. The rearrangement links TRBV5-1 to TRBJ1-2; TRBD1 agrees at 7 bases. Germline V gene data show CDR1 as SGHRS and CDR2 as YFSETQ. This CDR3 contains 13 residues. The V segment lost 6 bases and the J segment 5 bases; nucleotides outside the gene matches: 7. The CDR3 DNA reads TGCGCCAGCACTTATGCGGGACAGTATGGCTACACCTTC. This sequence encodes CASTYAGQYGYTF.

The chain combines TRBV5-6 with TRBJ2-7; 8 bases are a match to TRBD2. The germline CDR1 and CDR2 sequences are SGHDT and YYEEEE. This CDR3 comprises 14 residues. J was trimmed by 6 bases and V by 0 bases; bases with no gene match: 5. The CDR3 protein is CASSLVSGGSEQYV. The CDR3 coding sequence is TGTGCCAGCAGCTTGGTAAGCGGGGGAAGCGAGCAGTACGTC.

CDR3 nucleotides: TGTGCCAGCAGCTCAGGGATTGGGGCCAACGTCCTGACTTTC. Amino acid sequence: CASSSGIGANVLTF. The chain employs TRBV6-5 and TRBJ2-6; tentatively, D is TRBD1 (5 bases). Germline V CDR1 and CDR2: MNHEY, SVGAGI. CDR3 length: 14 residues. V was shortened by 6 bases and J by 3 bases, with 9 bases between the two germline ends.

The rearrangement joins TRBV6-1 to TRBJ1-1; the match to TRBD1 covers 7 bases. The CDR3 covers 15 residues. With 5 bases clipped from V and 1 base from J, the junction kept 7 bases outside the gene matches. Germline CDR1 and CDR2: MNHNS and SASEGT. The CDR3 DNA reads as TGTGCCAGCAGTCTTACAGGGGCCGGGAACACTGAAGCTTTCTTT. Its translation is CASSLTGAGNTEAFF.

This clone was observed a single time. The rearrangement joins TRBV12-5 to TRBJ1-1, with a tentative D call TRBD1 (5 bases). CDR1 and CDR2 from the germline V gene are LGHNT and FRNRAP. Between the trimmed V and J ends, which lost 0 bases and 8 bases, there was a span of 19 bases. CDR3 length equals 16 residues. The CDR3 bases are TGTGCTAGTGGTTTGGTACTCCGGGGGGAAGTGGAAGAAGCTTTCTTT. It encodes CASGLVLRGEVEEAFF.

This chain uses TRBV6-1 with TRBJ2-3; TRBD2 agrees at 8 bases. Trimming took 4 bases from V and 1 from J; bases not matched to a gene: 1. The CDR3 covers 14 residues. The V gene's germline CDR1 is MNHNS and CDR2 SASEGT. The CDR3 DNA follows: TGTGCCAGCAGTGTGACTAGCGGCACAGATACGCAGTATTTT. Translated: CASSVTSGTDTQYF.

The chain uses TRBV6-1 and TRBJ1-5; TRBD1 aligns across 9 bases. The germline CDR1 and CDR2 sequences are MNHNS and SASEGT. The CDR3 has 15 amino acids. Trimming at V came to 4 bases and at J to 3 bases, leaving 4 bases not matched to a gene. CDR3 protein: CASSGDRGANQPQHF. The CDR3, as DNA: TGTGCCAGCAGTGGAGACAGGGGGGCCAATCAGCCCCAGCATTTT.

The chain has TRBV5-1 and TRBJ2-5; tentatively, D is TRBD1 (5 bases). Trimming took 3 bases from V and 5 from J, leaving 14 bases between them. Germline CDR1 and CDR2: SGHRS and YFSETQ. The length of the CDR3 is 14 residues. CDR3 sequence reads: CASSSGKPGETQYF. The DNA of the CDR3 is TGCGCCAGCAGCTCAGGGAAACCAGGCGAGACCCAGTACTTC.

The V and J genes are TRBV4-3 and TRBJ2-3; 10 nucleotides match TRBD2. Germline lookup yields CDR1 LGHNA and CDR2 YSLEER. V lost 3 bases to trimming and J lost 3 bases; unmatched junction nucleotides: 15. The CDR3 spans 19 residues. The CDR3 sequence is CASSHLLAGVPGGTDTQYF. CDR3 coding DNA: TGCGCCAGCAGCCACCTTCTAGCGGGAGTGCCGGGGGGAACAGATACGCAGTATTTT.

This chain links TRBV2 with TRBJ2-3; 9 nucleotides align to TRBD2. With V trimmed by 1 base and J by 2 bases, 4 bases remained unmatched. This CDR3 region has 16 residues. Germline CDR1 reads SNHLY; CDR2 reads FYNNEI. The CDR3 region is CASSEVVAGDTDTQYF. The CDR3 DNA is TGTGCCAGCAGTGAAGTGGTAGCGGGGGACACAGATACGCAGTATTTT.

This clone turned up a few times. The V gene is TRBV13, the J gene TRBJ1-2; the D gene is possibly TRBD1 (6 bases). CDR1 is PRHDT and CDR2 is FYEKMQ in the germline V gene (reference sequence). The CDR3 extends over 14 amino acids. V shed 0 bases and J shed 8 bases, with 13 bases lying between them. The CDR3 nucleotides read TGTGCCAGCAGCTTAGGACAGGGTACGAGGGGCTACACCTTC. It codes for CASSLGQGTRGYTF.

The chain joins TRBV19 to TRBJ1-1, with TRBD1 matching over 9 bases. Germline loops: CDR1 LNHDA, CDR2 SQIVND (reference sequence). Trimming cost V 4 bases and J 7 bases; bases outside gene matches: 7. The CDR3 covers 14 residues. CDR3 sequence: CASSSDRGVVEAFF. The CDR3 DNA reads as TGTGCCAGTAGTAGCGACAGGGGGGTGGTTGAAGCTTTCTTT. The whole variable domain, filled in from reference TRBV19 and TRBJ1-1, reads DGGITQSPKYLFRKEGQNVTLSCEQNLNHDAMYWYRQDPGQGLRLIYYSQIVNDFQKGDIAEGYSVSREKKESFPLTVTSAQKNPTAFYLCASSSDRGVVEAFFGQGTRLTVV.

The chain has TRBV29-1 and TRBJ2-6; 7 bases agree with TRBD2. Germline CDR1 and CDR2: SQVTM and ANQGSEA. The CDR3 is 16 amino acids. V was clipped by 0 bases and J by 2 bases; unmatched bases: 4. Here the CDR3 reads CSVEDREDPGANVLTF. The CDR3 DNA reads TGCAGCGTTGAAGATCGGGAGGACCCTGGGGCCAACGTCCTGACTTTC.

The chain couples TRBV13 to TRBJ2-5; 8 nucleotides line up with TRBD1. CDR3 size: 16 residues. V gave up 1 base and J gave up 4 bases; unmatched junction bases: 8. Germline CDR1 PRHDT, CDR2 FYEKMQ (reference sequence). This CDR3 is CASSLARTGISETQYF. The CDR3 DNA reads TGTGCCAGCAGCTTAGCGCGGACAGGGATTTCAGAGACCCAGTACTTC.